This T cell receptor beta chain stems from a study of blood T cell repertoires in COVID-19. This CDR3 is built from 14 residues. The trim removed 4 bases at V and 5 bases at J, leaving 6 bases unmatched. Germline V lookup: CDR1 SGHNT, CDR2 YENEEA. How the authors handled the data: Scientists estimated how many nucleated cells there were by amplifying reference gene primers. Sequencing was performed with immunoSEQ multiplex PCR; in TCRdb, only in-frame clones are kept and a portion is missing. That table gives V, J and clone size, and the DNA gave D and trimming. Seen here are roughly 330,000 clones, 80% to 90% observed once, and the top ten hold approximately 5.3%. For recovered donors of Cohort 3, there were two negative PCRs, clearance, or symptom resolution.

Sequencing was carried out using PBMCs or T cells enriched from blood (not recorded which). J is TRBJ1-1 and V is TRBV11-3; 8 nucleotides align to TRBD1. The sequence was collected from a woman in her twenties or thirties who had recovered from COVID-19. CDR3 sequence reads: CASSSGQGDTEAFF. The CDR3 DNA reads TGTGCCAGCAGCTCCGGACAGGGAGATACTGAAGCTTTCTTT.